This T cell receptor beta chain came from a study of blood T cell repertoires in COVID-19. Across the whole study: The cDNA or gDNA used as material had been derived from T cells, B-cell-depleted T cells, or PBMCs.

This clone was seen a few times. Study processing details: Nucleated cell counts were estimated from reference gene primer amplification. Sequenced by immunoSEQ multiplex PCR; TCRdb stores in-frame clones only, minus some. From that table come the V and J calls and clone size; the DNA was used to work out D and trimming. Of 150,000 or so clones in the sample, 70% to 90% were seen once. Per the germline V gene, CDR1 is SEHNR and CDR2 is FQNEAQ (reference sequence). V lost 5 bases and J lost 2, with 10 bases in between. This CDR3 has 14 residues. The chain recombines TRBV7-9 with TRBJ1-5; weak D call: TRBD1 (6 bases). Sequencing used peripheral blood. This clonotype originated in a man aged 35-49 years who had recovered from COVID-19. The CDR3 here is CASSTGSGNQPQHF. The CDR3, as DNA: TGTGCCAGCAGCACAGGGTCGGGCAATCAGCCCCAGCATTTT.